This T cell receptor beta chain was captured in a study of shared clonotypes between healthy human individuals. Turning to the study itself: Three CD4 naive, three CD4 memory, two CD8 naive and one CD8 memory plate were used per donor.

TCRdb keeps only in-frame clones here, not all; method: immunoSEQ multiplex PCR. The table records about 2.4 million clones, roughly 93% of them present only once. A split of CD4+ cells into CD45RA+ naive and CD45RA-negative memory subsets was performed. Regarding this clone: Its antigen is not known.

V dropped 6 bases and J dropped 1 base, with 15 bases sitting between them. Germline V lookup: CDR1 LNHDA, CDR2 SQIVND (reference sequence). The CDR3 runs to 16 residues. Overall study findings and caveats: Depth of sequencing was expected to influence donor clonotype sharing.

The chain is built from TRBV19 and TRBJ2-2, with D perhaps TRBD1 or TRBD2 (5 bases each). This TCR came from a man between 18 and 35 years old in good health. Some clones in this sample may be carry-over from other donors' samples. The sequenced sample was naive CD4+ T cells from PBMCs. Subset denoted: CD45RA+ positively selected. This CDR3 reads CASRPPGQLNTGELFF. In DNA form, the CDR3 reads TGTGCCAGTAGGCCCCCGGGGCAGCTGAACACCGGGGAGCTGTTTTTT. The full variable domain, with the rest looked up from reference TRBV19 and TRBJ2-2, is DGGITQSPKYLFRKEGQNVTLSCEQNLNHDAMYWYRQDPGQGLRLIYYSQIVNDFQKGDIAEGYSVSREKKESFPLTVTSAQKNPTAFYLCASRPPGQLNTGELFFGEGSRLTVL.